A single sample is the source of the 20 T cell receptor beta chains below, sequenced in a study of identical twins. TCRdb fed the 5' RACE reads into MiXCR, producing one record per CDR3 protein. This table has about 220,000 distinct CDR3 sequences, roughly 7.5% appearing once. The same data also went into a second study, on yellow fever vaccine responses in identical twins.

Sequenced input: CD8+ T cells sorted from blood. Receptors originate from a young woman in good health.

This rearrangement joins TRBV20-1 to TRBJ2-7; D is perhaps TRBD1 (6 bases). The ends were cut back, 0 bases at V and 3 bases at J, with 12 bases in the middle. Germline V gene lookup returns CDR1 DFQATT and CDR2 SNEGSKA (reference sequence). There are 14 residues in the CDR3. This chain's CDR3 is CSARDVGRGYEQYF. In nucleotides, the CDR3 is TGCAGTGCTAGAGATGTTGGCAGGGGCTACGAGCAGTACTTC.

The chain couples TRBV6-2 or TRBV6-3 to TRBJ1-1; D gene ambiguous. V lost 7 bases and J lost 1, with 13 bases in between. The CDR3 totals 14 residues. The germline gives CDR1 MNHEY, CDR2 SVGEGT. CDR3 nucleotide sequence: TGTGCCAGCACGGCGGAGGGTTGGAACACTGAAGCTTTCTTT. Protein sequence: CASTAEGWNTEAFF.

The table lists this clonotype with many counts. The genes are TRBV3-1 and TRBJ2-7, with TRBD2 matching 9 bases. Germline V gene data show CDR1 as LGHDT and CDR2 as YNNKEL (reference sequence). The CDR3 runs 16 residues. Trimming took 11 bases from V and 4 from J; bases not matched to a gene: 18. The CDR3: CASAGEIAGVIYEQYF. The CDR3 DNA follows: TGTGCCTCAGCGGGGGAGATAGCGGGAGTAATATACGAGCAGTACTTC.

This clonotype was observed a few times. Mismatch with germline at one junction end may stem from a read error. V usage is TRBV25-1 and J usage is TRBJ2-1, with D perhaps given as TRBD1 or TRBD2 (5 bases each). CDR1 and CDR2 (germline): MGHDK, SYGVNS. This CDR3 region has 16 residues. CDR3 DNA: TGTGCCAGCAGTGTCAGCCCGGGACCGCCCTATAATGAGCAGTTCTTC. It is translated as CASSVSPGPPYNEQFF. Drawing the rest from reference TRBV25-1 and TRBJ2-1, the complete variable domain is EADIYQTPRYLVIGTGKKITLECSQTMGHDKMYWYQQDPGMELHLIHYSYGVNSTEKGDLSSESTVSRIRTEHFPLTLESARPSHTSQYLCASSVSPGPPYNEQFFGPGTRLTVL.

This clonotype was observed a few times. The chain is built from TRBV12-3 or TRBV12-4 and TRBJ1-2; D remains unclear. The CDR3 loop spans 13 amino acids. Trimming took 4 bases from V and 7 from J, leaving 13 bases between them. CDR3 sequence reads: CASSYLALLGYTF. CDR3 sequence (DNA): TGTGCCAGCAGTTACCTAGCCCTTCTTGGCTACACCTTC.

This clonotype has only a few counts. The chain carries TRBV7-6 and TRBJ2-1, with 13 bases fitting TRBD2. Trimming at V came to 4 bases and at J to 0 bases, leaving 12 bases not matched to a gene. CDR1 SGHVS and CDR2 FNYEAQ come from the germline V gene. This CDR3 is 20 amino acids long. The CDR3 loop is CASSSFSGTSGISSYNEQFF. The DNA for the CDR3 is TGTGCCAGCAGCTCATTTTCCGGGACTAGCGGGATCTCCTCCTACAATGAGCAGTTCTTC.

The V and J genes are TRBV7-8 and TRBJ1-4; D remains ambiguous. Trimming removed 1 base from V and 5 bases from J, with 5 bases in between. The CDR3 runs 13 residues. Germline CDR1 SGHVS, CDR2 FQNEAQ. The CDR3 sequence: CASSLDVNEKLFF. CDR3 nucleotides: TGTGCCAGCAGCTTAGATGTGAATGAAAAACTGTTTTTT.

The sample holds many counts of this clonotype. The V and J genes are TRBV5-1 and TRBJ2-4; TRBD1 matches at 9 bases. There are 17 residues in the CDR3. Trimming at V came to 0 bases and at J to 0 bases, leaving 4 bases not matched to a gene. Germline CDR1 reads SGHRS; CDR2 reads YFSETQ. CDR3 loop: CASSLAGQGLAKNIQYF. The CDR3 bases are TGCGCCAGCAGCTTGGCGGGACAGGGATTAGCCAAAAACATTCAGTACTTC.

This clonotype showed up just a few times. The V call is TRBV4-1, the J call TRBJ2-7; 7 bases align to TRBD1. There are 13 residues in the CDR3. The V segment lost 2 bases and the J segment 4 bases; nucleotides outside the gene matches: 2. CDR1 MGHRA and CDR2 YSYEKL come from the germline V gene. The CDR3 loop reads CASSQRTGYEQYF. CDR3 nucleotide sequence: TGCGCCAGCAGCCAACGGACAGGTTACGAGCAGTACTTC.

This clonotype was observed a few times. The V gene is TRBV2, the J gene TRBJ2-7, with D possibly matching TRBD1 (6 bases). CDR1 and CDR2 (germline): SNHLY, FYNNEI. The CDR3 contains 15 residues. The germline V and J ends were trimmed by 6 bases and 2 bases, with 17 bases remaining between them. CDR3 nucleotide sequence: TGTGCCAGCAGCCCCTCGGACAGACCAGCCTACGAGCAGTACTTC. Protein: CASSPSDRPAYEQYF.

The chain combines TRBV10-2 with TRBJ1-1; TRBD1 is a possible D gene (5 bases). The CDR3 consists of 15 residues. The germline gives CDR1 WSHSY, CDR2 SAAADI. V was clipped by 3 bases and J by 0 bases, with 11 bases between them. CDR3 coding DNA: TGCGCCAGCAGTGACAGGGCCCTAATGAACACTGAAGCTTTCTTT. Its protein product is CASSDRALMNTEAFF.

This clonotype was counted only a few times. This chain joins TRBV19 and TRBJ2-7; TRBD1 agrees at 8 bases. V lost 3 bases and J lost 6; bases outside the gene matches: 10. The CDR3 runs 15 residues. Germline V gene sequence: CDR1 LNHDA, CDR2 SQIVND (reference sequence). The CDR3: CASSIPGQGQREQYF. The DNA of the CDR3 is TGTGCCAGTAGTATCCCCGGACAGGGCCAGCGCGAGCAGTACTTC.

Many counts were recorded for this clonotype. The V and J genes are TRBV12-3 or TRBV12-4 and TRBJ1-2; 7 positions match TRBD1. The CDR3 is made up of 15 amino acids. The V and J ends lost 6 bases and 6 bases, in that order; junction bases with no gene match: 13. The CDR3, as DNA: TGTGCCAGCAGCCCGGACAGGCGGGGCGTCCATGGCTACACCTTC. Translation: CASSPDRRGVHGYTF.

This clonotype was seen a few times. The chain has TRBV15 and TRBJ2-2; the D is unclear. V was clipped by 2 bases and J by 3 bases, with 4 bases between them. This CDR3 comprises 13 residues. Germline loops: CDR1 LNHNV, CDR2 YYDKDF (reference sequence). The CDR3 reads CATSRIYTGELFF. CDR3 nucleotides: TGTGCCACCAGCAGAATCTACACCGGGGAGCTGTTTTTT.

This rearrangement joins TRBV20-1 to TRBJ2-7, with D tentatively TRBD1 or TRBD2 (7 bases each). V lost 0 bases to trimming and J lost 3 bases, with 15 bases between them. The CDR3 loop spans 15 amino acids. Germline loops: CDR1 DFQATT, CDR2 SNEGSKA (reference sequence). The CDR3 sequence: CSARDFQGGNYEQYF. The CDR3 DNA follows: TGCAGTGCTAGAGATTTTCAGGGGGGGAACTACGAGCAGTACTTC.

This clonotype was picked up many times. The J gene is TRBJ1-2, the V gene TRBV7-8; 7 positions match TRBD1. Germline lookup yields CDR1 SGHVS and CDR2 FQNEAQ. The V gene end was trimmed by 1 base and the J gene end by 2 bases; junction bases not matched to a gene: 1. The CDR3 has 14 residues. The CDR3 here is CASSLGGQNYGYTF. CDR3 coding DNA: TGTGCCAGCAGCTTAGGGGGACAGAACTATGGCTACACCTTC.

This clonotype was seen a handful of times. The J gene is TRBJ2-1, the V gene TRBV4-2, with D maybe TRBD2 (6 bases). CDR3 length: 12 residues. V was clipped by 4 bases and J by 5 bases, with 6 bases between them. Germline CDR1 and CDR2: LGHNA and YNFKEQ. CDR3 sequence reads: CASSRGDNEQFF. Written as DNA, the CDR3 is TGTGCCAGCAGCCGGGGGGACAATGAGCAGTTCTTC.

This clonotype was observed at least ten times. The chain has TRBV12-3 or TRBV12-4 and TRBJ2-5, with 9 bases that match TRBD1. Trimming took 6 bases from V and 2 from J; bases not matched to a gene: 10. The CDR3 covers 16 residues. The CDR3 coding sequence is TGTGCCAGCAGCCCCCGACAGGGGGTCGAGCAAGAGACCCAGTACTTC. It specifies CASSPRQGVEQETQYF.

This clonotype was detected a few times. The chain is built from TRBV7-9 and TRBJ2-7; D perhaps matches TRBD1 (5 bases). Between the trimmed V and J ends, which lost 1 base and 5 bases, there was a span of 6 bases. This CDR3 has 12 amino acids. Germline values: CDR1 SEHNR, CDR2 FQNEAQ (reference sequence). CDR3: CASSLVRDEQYF. As DNA, the CDR3 is TGTGCCAGCAGCTTAGTCAGGGACGAGCAGTACTTC.

The chain joins TRBV20-1 to TRBJ2-1; D is possibly TRBD2 (5 bases). The V gene lost 5 bases and the J gene lost 0 bases, with 14 bases spanning the gap. This CDR3 region has 15 residues. CDR1 DFQATT and CDR2 SNEGSKA come from the germline V gene (reference sequence). The chain's CDR3 is CSAPWGGSSYNEQFF. Written as DNA, the CDR3 is TGCAGTGCTCCCTGGGGTGGGAGCTCCTACAATGAGCAGTTCTTC.